The rows below give T cell receptor beta chains drawn from one sample of a study of technical replicates of blood from a few donors. The data were produced by immunoSEQ multiplex PCR, yet TCRdb's version contains in-frame clones alone and is incomplete. Of over 85,000 clones listed, 90% to 96% are singletons. Sequencing was performed on T cells isolated from PBMCs. The receptors stem from a human donor in good health. Both conserved end residues are part of each CDR3. The order of the fields is V gene, J gene, clone size, D gene, CDR3 DNA, CDR3 protein. The D gene is left open where the match is weak. Where a row states a size, it is once, few, many or the class of an expanded clone; other rows omit it.

>TRBV5-1|TRBJ2-3|once|TRBD2
TGCGCCAGCAGCCTGACTAGCGGGAACACAGATACGCAGTATTTT
CASSLTSGNTDTQYF
>TRBV6-4|TRBJ1-5|once|.
TGTGCCAGCAGTAGGAACAGGGCAAGCCAGCCCCAGCATTTT
CASSRNRASQPQHF
>TRBV19|TRBJ2-3|.|TRBD2
TGTGCCAGTAGTCCCTACCCGGGACTAGCGGATCTGGGGGCAGATACGCAGTATTTT
CASSPYPGLADLGADTQYF
>TRBV20-1|TRBJ1-4|.|.
TGCAGTGCCGGGGGTGAAAAACTGTTTTTT
CSAGGEKLFF
>TRBV29-1|TRBJ1-1|.|.
TGCAGCGTTGGACGGGGGAACACTGAAGCTTTCTTT
CSVGRGNTEAFF
>TRBV11-2|TRBJ2-7|.|.
TGTGCCAGCGGTCTACAGAGCTCCTACGAGCAGTACTTC
CASGLQSSYEQYF
>TRBV4-1|TRBJ2-3|.|.
TGCGCCAGCAGCCAAGATACGGGAGCGATCACAGATACGCAGTATTTT
CASSQDTGAITDTQYF
>TRBV19|TRBJ1-5|.|TRBD1
TGTGCCACTGCGGACAGGGTGAGCAATCAGCCCCAGCATTTT
CATADRVSNQPQHF
>TRBV5-6|TRBJ2-7|.|TRBD2
TGTGCCAGCAGCTTTGGACTAGCGGGATTCTCCTACGAGCAGTACTTC
CASSFGLAGFSYEQYF
>TRBV6-5|TRBJ2-1|.|TRBD2
TGTGCCAGCAGTTACTCGGCTAGCGGGAACTACAATGAGCAGTTCTTC
CASSYSASGNYNEQFF